A selection of T cell receptor beta chains follows, all from one sample in a study of somatic mutations in cytotoxic T cells in rheumatoid arthritis. Profiled with immunoSEQ multiplex PCR; TCRdb holds only in-frame clones, not every one. The sample comprises about 14,000 clones, about 89% of which are singletons, and around 17% rests with the top ten. Sequencing was carried out using CD4+ T cells sorted from blood. Source of these receptors: a man aged 65 to 85 with rheumatoid arthritis. CDR3s include the opening cysteine and the closing phenylalanine or tryptophan. A D gene is named only where the DNA matches it firmly. Clone size is given for some rows only: seen once, a few or many times, or a class if the clone is expanded.

clone size: NA
D gene: NA
J gene: TRBJ2-5
V gene: TRBV21-1
CDR3 DNA: TGTGCCAGCAGCAAAGGCCCCGGGGGGCGGGAGACCCAGTACTTC
CDR3 protein: CASSKGPGGRETQYF

clone size: once
D gene: TRBD1
J gene: TRBJ1-2
V gene: TRBV28
CDR3 DNA: TGTGCCAGCACAACCTTGGGACAGGGGTTTTTCTATGGCTACACCTTC
CDR3 protein: CASTTLGQGFFYGYTF

clone size: NA
D gene: NA
J gene: TRBJ1-1
V gene: TRBV6-5
CDR3 DNA: TGTGCCAGCAGTTACGCGGGGCTCGAAGCTTTCTTT
CDR3 protein: CASSYAGLEAFF

clone size: NA
D gene: TRBD1
J gene: TRBJ1-5
V gene: TRBV7-2
CDR3 DNA: TGTGCCAGCAGCCTGGGACAGAATCAGCCCCAGCATTTT
CDR3 protein: CASSLGQNQPQHF

clone size: NA
D gene: NA
J gene: TRBJ1-5
V gene: TRBV2
CDR3 DNA: TGTGCCAGCAGGGCTTCCGGGAACAATCAGCCCCAGCATTTT
CDR3 protein: CASRASGNNQPQHF

clone size: NA
D gene: NA
J gene: TRBJ2-2
V gene: TRBV11-3
CDR3 DNA: TGTGCCAGCAGCCTTGCCCGGGGGGAGCTGTTTTTT
CDR3 protein: CASSLARGELFF

clone size: NA
D gene: TRBD1
J gene: TRBJ2-1
V gene: TRBV7-9
CDR3 DNA: TGTGCCAGCAGCTTAGCCAGCAGGGGACAGGGGAAAAATGAGCAGTTCTTC
CDR3 protein: CASSLASRGQGKNEQFF

clone size: NA
D gene: NA
J gene: TRBJ2-7
V gene: TRBV23-1
CDR3 DNA: TGCGCCATAACAGCACGTAGATGCGAGCAGTACTTC
CDR3 protein: CAITARRCEQYF

clone size: NA
D gene: TRBD1
J gene: TRBJ1-3
V gene: TRBV2
CDR3 DNA: TGTGCCAGCAACCGGGACAGGGCTGGAAACACCATATATTTT
CDR3 protein: CASNRDRAGNTIYF

clone size: NA
D gene: TRBD1
J gene: TRBJ2-7
V gene: TRBV9
CDR3 DNA: TGTGCCAGCAGCGGGGGACAGGGAAGGTGGGAGCAGTACTTC
CDR3 protein: CASSGGQGRWEQYF

clone size: NA
D gene: NA
J gene: TRBJ2-1
V gene: TRBV9
CDR3 DNA: TGTGCCAGCAGCGGACAACTAGATCCATTTTATGAGCAGTTCTTC
CDR3 protein: CASSGQLDPFYEQFF

clone size: NA
D gene: NA
J gene: TRBJ1-1
V gene: TRBV7-8
CDR3 DNA: TGTGCCAGCAGCCCAGTCGAGAACACTGAAGCTTTCTTT
CDR3 protein: CASSPVENTEAFF

clone size: NA
D gene: NA
J gene: TRBJ1-1
V gene: TRBV6-4
CDR3 DNA: TGTGCCAGCAGAACCGAGCCCTTAATGAACACTGAAGCTTTCTTT
CDR3 protein: CASRTEPLMNTEAFF

clone size: once
D gene: TRBD2
J gene: TRBJ2-7
V gene: TRBV9
CDR3 DNA: TGTGCCAGCAGCGTAGAGCCTAGCGGGGGTTCCTACGAGCAGTACTTC
CDR3 protein: CASSVEPSGGSYEQYF

clone size: NA
D gene: TRBD2
J gene: TRBJ2-7
V gene: TRBV10-3
CDR3 DNA: TGTGCCATCAGTGAGTTTTCGGCGGGAGGACGTCACGAGCAGTACTTC
CDR3 protein: CAISEFSAGGRHEQYF

clone size: NA
D gene: TRBD1
J gene: TRBJ1-5
V gene: TRBV5-4
CDR3 DNA: TGTGCCACACCGGAGACAGGGAATAGCAATCAGCCCCAGCATTTT
CDR3 protein: CATPETGNSNQPQHF

clone size: NA
D gene: NA
J gene: TRBJ1-3
V gene: TRBV10-3
CDR3 DNA: TGTGCCAGCGAGAACGGAGGAGGAAACACCATATATTTT
CDR3 protein: CASENGGGNTIYF

clone size: NA
D gene: TRBD2
J gene: TRBJ2-1
V gene: TRBV29-1
CDR3 DNA: TGCAGCGTTGAAGTGGAGCGGGGGAGGAATGAGCAGTTCTTC
CDR3 protein: CSVEVERGRNEQFF

clone size: NA
D gene: TRBD1
J gene: TRBJ2-5
V gene: TRBV7-3
CDR3 DNA: TGTGCCAGCAGCCTTGGACAGGGGATACAAGAGACCCAGTACTTC
CDR3 protein: CASSLGQGIQETQYF

clone size: NA
D gene: TRBD1
J gene: TRBJ1-5
V gene: TRBV30
CDR3 DNA: TGTGCCTGGAGTAAGACAGGGTTGGGTCAGCCCCAGCATTTT
CDR3 protein: CAWSKTGLGQPQHF

clone size: once
D gene: NA
J gene: TRBJ1-2
V gene: TRBV11-1
CDR3 DNA: TGTGCCAGCAGCAGCGGACAGTTCCGGGGCTACACCTTC
CDR3 protein: CASSSGQFRGYTF

clone size: NA
D gene: TRBD2
J gene: TRBJ2-5
V gene: TRBV9
CDR3 DNA: TGTGCCAGCAGCGTGGACAGGACTAGCGGGGGGCTCCAAGAGACCCAGTACTTC
CDR3 protein: CASSVDRTSGGLQETQYF

clone size: NA
D gene: NA
J gene: TRBJ1-3
V gene: TRBV6-5
CDR3 DNA: TGTGCCAGCAGTGGACAGCCACTCTCTGGAAACACCATATATTTT
CDR3 protein: CASSGQPLSGNTIYF

clone size: NA
D gene: NA
J gene: TRBJ1-3
V gene: TRBV5-1
CDR3 DNA: TGCGCCAGCAGCTTGCTAAGCTCTGGAAACACCATATATTTT
CDR3 protein: CASSLLSSGNTIYF

clone size: NA
D gene: TRBD1
J gene: TRBJ1-3
V gene: TRBV6-5
CDR3 DNA: TGTGCCAGCACCGTTGCAGGGGGCTCGGGAAACACCATATATTTT
CDR3 protein: CASTVAGGSGNTIYF

clone size: NA
D gene: NA
J gene: TRBJ2-1
V gene: TRBV19
CDR3 DNA: TGTGCCAGTAGGGGGCTGGGATACGATGAGCAGTTCTTC
CDR3 protein: CASRGLGYDEQFF

clone size: NA
D gene: TRBD1
J gene: TRBJ2-1
V gene: TRBV29-1
CDR3 DNA: TGCAGCGCGGGACAGGGGGCTGCTGTTGAGCAGTTCTTC
CDR3 protein: CSAGQGAAVEQFF

clone size: NA
D gene: TRBD2
J gene: TRBJ2-7
V gene: TRBV28
CDR3 DNA: TGTGCCAGCAGTCCCCCGGGGGGTCCCGACTACGAGCAGTACTTC
CDR3 protein: CASSPPGGPDYEQYF

clone size: NA
D gene: TRBD1
J gene: TRBJ2-5
V gene: TRBV5-1
CDR3 DNA: TGCGCCAGCAGCCCTCGGACAGGGTTAGGACAAGAGACCCAGTACTTC
CDR3 protein: CASSPRTGLGQETQYF

clone size: NA
D gene: NA
J gene: TRBJ2-7
V gene: TRBV4-1
CDR3 DNA: TGCGCCAGCAGCCACGAGAGACTTTTCTACGAGCAGTACTTC
CDR3 protein: CASSHERLFYEQYF

clone size: NA
D gene: NA
J gene: TRBJ1-1
V gene: TRBV25-1
CDR3 DNA: TGTGCCAGCAGTGAATACTCGAACACTGAAGCTTTCTTT
CDR3 protein: CASSEYSNTEAFF

clone size: NA
D gene: TRBD2
J gene: TRBJ2-5
V gene: TRBV28
CDR3 DNA: TGTGCCAGCAGTTTATGGGCGGGGGGCGGAGGAGAGACCCAGTACTTC
CDR3 protein: CASSLWAGGGGETQYF

clone size: NA
D gene: NA
J gene: TRBJ2-3
V gene: TRBV27
CDR3 DNA: TGTGCCAGCAGTTTATACGGAGGGGCTAGGGATACGCAGTATTTT
CDR3 protein: CASSLYGGARDTQYF

clone size: NA
D gene: NA
J gene: TRBJ1-4
V gene: TRBV5-1
CDR3 DNA: TGCGCCAGCAGCGCTAACCCAGGGGATGCTAATGAAAAACTGTTTTTT
CDR3 protein: CASSANPGDANEKLFF

clone size: once
D gene: NA
J gene: TRBJ2-6
V gene: TRBV19
CDR3 DNA: TGTGCCAGTAGTATAGGTGGAGATGGGGCCAACGTCCTGACTTTC
CDR3 protein: CASSIGGDGANVLTF

clone size: once
D gene: NA
J gene: TRBJ2-7
V gene: TRBV6-1
CDR3 DNA: TGTGCCAGCGACTCCCCGCCCTACGAGCAGTACTTC
CDR3 protein: CASDSPPYEQYF

clone size: NA
D gene: NA
J gene: TRBJ1-2
V gene: TRBV27
CDR3 DNA: TGTGCCAGCAGTTTATTGGGTCCCGGGGGCTACACCTTC
CDR3 protein: CASSLLGPGGYTF

clone size: once
D gene: NA
J gene: TRBJ2-1
V gene: TRBV19
CDR3 DNA: TGTGCCAGTAGTATAGCTAGTAGCCGTGAGCAGTTCTTC
CDR3 protein: CASSIASSREQFF

clone size: NA
D gene: NA
J gene: TRBJ2-1
V gene: TRBV5-1
CDR3 DNA: TGCGCCAGCAGCTTGGTTTGGGGGGGCGCCTACAATGAGCAGTTCTTC
CDR3 protein: CASSLVWGGAYNEQFF

clone size: NA
D gene: NA
J gene: TRBJ1-5
V gene: TRBV10-3
CDR3 DNA: TGTGCCATCAGTGTAACAGGCGGATATAGCAATCAGCCCCAGCATTTT
CDR3 protein: CAISVTGGYSNQPQHF

clone size: NA
D gene: TRBD2
J gene: TRBJ2-5
V gene: TRBV4-2
CDR3 DNA: TGTGCCAGCAGCCCCGCGCCCTTGGGACTAGCGGGGGGGAGAGGCCAAGAGACCCAGTACTTC
CDR3 protein: CASSPAPLGLAGGRGQETQYF

clone size: NA
D gene: NA
J gene: TRBJ1-5
V gene: TRBV19
CDR3 DNA: TGTGCCAGTAGTGCGGGGGGGGGCGGACAGCCCCAGCATTTT
CDR3 protein: CASSAGGGGQPQHF

clone size: NA
D gene: TRBD1
J gene: TRBJ1-1
V gene: TRBV5-4
CDR3 DNA: TGTGCCAGCAGCCAAGGGGGCCACGGCGTGAACACTGAAGCTTTCTTT
CDR3 protein: CASSQGGHGVNTEAFF

clone size: NA
D gene: NA
J gene: TRBJ2-7
V gene: TRBV7-9
CDR3 DNA: TGTGCCAGCAGCGCAACAGGTCTAACCTACGAGCAGTACTTC
CDR3 protein: CASSATGLTYEQYF

clone size: NA
D gene: NA
J gene: TRBJ2-7
V gene: TRBV28
CDR3 DNA: TGTGCCAGCAGTTTAGGGGCAGGATCCAGTCCCCACGAGCAGTACTTC
CDR3 protein: CASSLGAGSSPHEQYF

clone size: NA
D gene: NA
J gene: TRBJ2-5
V gene: TRBV5-1
CDR3 DNA: TGCGCCAGCAGCCCGCCCGCAGGGGCTGGGGAGACCCAGTACTTC
CDR3 protein: CASSPPAGAGETQYF

clone size: NA
D gene: TRBD1
J gene: TRBJ2-5
V gene: TRBV28
CDR3 DNA: TGTGCCAGCAGTCTCGTTCGACAGGGGGGAGAGACCCAGTACTTC
CDR3 protein: CASSLVRQGGETQYF

clone size: few
D gene: TRBD2
J gene: TRBJ2-7
V gene: TRBV2
CDR3 DNA: TGTGCCGGGACTAGCGGGATTACCTACGAGCAGTACTTC
CDR3 protein: CAGTSGITYEQYF

clone size: NA
D gene: NA
J gene: TRBJ2-5
V gene: TRBV7-9
CDR3 DNA: TGTGCCAGCAGCTTAGCGGTGGGAGTACAAGAGACCCAGTACTTC
CDR3 protein: CASSLAVGVQETQYF

clone size: NA
D gene: TRBD2
J gene: TRBJ2-7
V gene: TRBV7-2
CDR3 DNA: TGTGCCAGCAGCTTAGGGCTAGCGGGGGGTTACTCCTACGAGCAGTACTTC
CDR3 protein: CASSLGLAGGYSYEQYF

clone size: NA
D gene: TRBD2
J gene: TRBJ2-3
V gene: TRBV7-2
CDR3 DNA: TGTGCCAGCAGCTTAGAGGCTAGCGGGGGGGCTAGCACAGATACGCAGTATTTT
CDR3 protein: CASSLEASGGASTDTQYF

clone size: NA
D gene: NA
J gene: TRBJ2-7
V gene: TRBV7-8
CDR3 DNA: TGTGCCAGCAGCTTAGATGAGGGCCCCGACGAGCAGTACTTC
CDR3 protein: CASSLDEGPDEQYF